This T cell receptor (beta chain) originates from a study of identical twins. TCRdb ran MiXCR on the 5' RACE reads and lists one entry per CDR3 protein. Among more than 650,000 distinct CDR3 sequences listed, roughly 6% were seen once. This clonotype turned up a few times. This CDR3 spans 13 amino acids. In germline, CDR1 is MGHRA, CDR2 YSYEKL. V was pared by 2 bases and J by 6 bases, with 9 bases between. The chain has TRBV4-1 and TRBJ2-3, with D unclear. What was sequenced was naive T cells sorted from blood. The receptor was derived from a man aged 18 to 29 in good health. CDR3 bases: TGCGCCAGCAGCCAAATCCGGGCGGATACGCAGTATTTT. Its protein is CASSQIRADTQYF.